This T cell receptor (beta chain) comes out of a study of T cells after yellow fever vaccination. Study conclusions and caveats: At under 98% for CD4 and approximately 89% for CD8, most primary-vaccination clones showed up again after the booster. Abundant clonotypes from the bulk population could get into FACS-sorted repertoires as contaminants. The study found a weaker secondary response that peaked faster, day 5 versus 15.

This clonotype came up a few times. What it binds is not known. The V gene lost 1 base and the J gene lost 0 bases, with 13 bases spanning the gap. CDR1 and CDR2 (germline): SGHKS, YYEKEE (reference sequence). The CDR3 is 16 residues long. TCRdb re-derived calls from the 5' RACE reads in MiXCR, one entry per CDR3 protein. The sample gives a few hundred thousand distinct CDR3 sequences, under 14% of which show up once; 18% is in the top ten. The specimen was PBMCs, collected on the day of the first yellow fever vaccination. J is TRBJ1-2 and V is TRBV5-5, with unresolved D. The receptor was isolated from a man younger than 30 who received the YFV17D yellow fever vaccine. For the CDR3, the DNA is TGTGCCAGCAGCTTGCAAATCGGTTTAACTAACTATGGCTACACCTTC. Amino acids: CASSLQIGLTNYGYTF.